The rows below give T cell receptor beta chains drawn from one sample of a study of long-term antiretroviral therapy in people with HIV. Libraries were prepared by immunoSEQ multiplex PCR; TCRdb keeps only in-frame clonotypes and omits some of them. The sample holds some 40,000 clones, 75% to 90% seen once. Material: unsorted PBMCs, obtained 1.5 years after starting antiretroviral therapy. These receptors came from a man younger than 30 with HIV. Both conserved end residues are part of each CDR3. A D gene is named only where the DNA matches it firmly. The size of a clone is reported for some rows only, either as once, few or many, or as a class for expanded clones.

d_call: NA; j_call: TRBJ2-4; v_call: TRBV18; clone_size: NA; cdr3_aa: CASSPIPGSLAKNIQYF; cdr3_nt: TGTGCCAGCTCACCTATTCCGGGCAGTCTAGCCAAAAACATTCAGTACTTC
d_call: TRBD1; j_call: TRBJ2-7; v_call: TRBV27; clone_size: NA; cdr3_aa: CASSFLGTGGYEQYF; cdr3_nt: TGTGCCAGCAGTTTCCTCGGGACAGGGGGCTACGAGCAGTACTTC
d_call: NA; j_call: TRBJ2-5; v_call: TRBV7-9; clone_size: NA; cdr3_aa: CASSYSGNQETQYF; cdr3_nt: TGTGCCAGCAGCTACTCCGGGAACCAAGAGACCCAGTACTTC
d_call: NA; j_call: TRBJ2-3; v_call: TRBV2; clone_size: NA; cdr3_aa: CAGAHSFGTDTQYF; cdr3_nt: TGTGCCGGCGCCCACAGTTTTGGCACAGATACGCAGTATTTT
d_call: NA; j_call: TRBJ2-2; v_call: TRBV30; clone_size: NA; cdr3_aa: CAWSQGSIYTGELFF; cdr3_nt: TGTGCCTGGAGCCAGGGGTCTATATACACCGGGGAGCTGTTTTTT
d_call: TRBD1; j_call: TRBJ2-7; v_call: TRBV25-1; clone_size: once; cdr3_aa: CASSELGTGGHEQYF; cdr3_nt: TGTGCCAGCAGTGAATTGGGGACAGGGGGCCACGAGCAGTACTTC
d_call: TRBD1; j_call: TRBJ2-7; v_call: TRBV7-8; clone_size: NA; cdr3_aa: CASSPPGQGAGEQYF; cdr3_nt: TGTGCCAGCAGCCCCCCGGGACAGGGGGCTGGCGAGCAGTACTTC
d_call: NA; j_call: TRBJ2-7; v_call: TRBV9; clone_size: once; cdr3_aa: CASSAEGTYYEQYF; cdr3_nt: TGTGCCAGCAGCGCCGAGGGGACCTACTACGAGCAGTACTTC
d_call: NA; j_call: TRBJ2-7; v_call: TRBV5-6; clone_size: NA; cdr3_aa: CASSLETGTYEQYF; cdr3_nt: TGTGCCAGCAGCTTGGAGACAGGTACCTACGAGCAGTACTTC
d_call: NA; j_call: TRBJ2-2; v_call: TRBV9; clone_size: NA; cdr3_aa: CASSVEGTPSNTGELFF; cdr3_nt: TGTGCCAGCAGCGTAGAGGGGACTCCCTCGAACACCGGGGAGCTGTTTTTT
d_call: NA; j_call: TRBJ2-7; v_call: TRBV11-3; clone_size: NA; cdr3_aa: CASSSGDYEQYF; cdr3_nt: TGTGCCAGCAGCTCCGGGGACTACGAGCAGTACTTC
d_call: TRBD2; j_call: TRBJ2-3; v_call: TRBV2; clone_size: NA; cdr3_aa: CASSEAEWPGRADTQYF; cdr3_nt: TGTGCCAGCAGTGAAGCCGAGTGGCCCGGGAGGGCAGATACGCAGTATTTT
d_call: NA; j_call: TRBJ2-7; v_call: TRBV6-5; clone_size: NA; cdr3_aa: CASSSGAGYEQYF; cdr3_nt: TGTGCCAGCAGTTCGGGGGCAGGCTACGAGCAGTACTTC
d_call: NA; j_call: TRBJ2-3; v_call: TRBV7-2; clone_size: NA; cdr3_aa: CASSWGVLARGTDTQYF; cdr3_nt: TGTGCCAGCAGCTGGGGGGTGCTAGCGCGCGGGACAGATACGCAGTATTTT
d_call: TRBD2; j_call: TRBJ2-7; v_call: TRBV4-1; clone_size: NA; cdr3_aa: CASSQRTSGHYEQYF; cdr3_nt: TGCGCCAGCAGCCAAAGGACTAGCGGACACTACGAGCAGTACTTC
d_call: NA; j_call: TRBJ1-2; v_call: TRBV5-1; clone_size: NA; cdr3_aa: CASSTRETYGYTF; cdr3_nt: TGCGCCAGCAGCACGAGGGAAACCTATGGCTACACCTTC
d_call: NA; j_call: TRBJ1-2; v_call: TRBV28; clone_size: NA; cdr3_aa: CASSSSLSSYTF; cdr3_nt: TGTGCCAGCAGTTCCTCTCTGTCCAGCTACACCTTC
d_call: TRBD2; j_call: TRBJ2-7; v_call: TRBV19; clone_size: NA; cdr3_aa: CASSPTQSSGRSYEQYF; cdr3_nt: TGTGCCAGTAGTCCTACACAGTCTAGCGGGAGGTCCTACGAGCAGTACTTC
d_call: TRBD1; j_call: TRBJ1-2; v_call: TRBV7-8; clone_size: NA; cdr3_aa: CASSSWDRASVYGYTF; cdr3_nt: TGTGCCAGCAGCTCCTGGGACAGGGCTTCAGTCTATGGCTACACCTTC
d_call: NA; j_call: TRBJ1-1; v_call: TRBV5-6; clone_size: NA; cdr3_aa: CASSLFSEAFF; cdr3_nt: TGTGCCAGCAGCTTGTTCAGTGAAGCTTTCTTT
d_call: NA; j_call: TRBJ1-1; v_call: TRBV18; clone_size: once; cdr3_aa: CASSPFFTRGDTEAFF; cdr3_nt: TGTGCCAGCTCACCCTTTTTTACCAGGGGCGACACTGAAGCTTTCTTT
d_call: TRBD2; j_call: TRBJ2-7; v_call: TRBV6-5; clone_size: NA; cdr3_aa: CASSYSPMGLASEQYF; cdr3_nt: TGTGCCAGCAGTTACTCACCGATGGGACTAGCTTCCGAGCAGTACTTC
d_call: NA; j_call: TRBJ1-2; v_call: TRBV6-5; clone_size: NA; cdr3_aa: CASSYIGKSGYTF; cdr3_nt: TGTGCCAGCAGTTACATAGGAAAGAGTGGCTACACCTTC
d_call: TRBD1; j_call: TRBJ2-3; v_call: TRBV7-2; clone_size: NA; cdr3_aa: CASSSRGPGSSFGTDTQYF; cdr3_nt: TGTGCCAGCAGCTCCAGGGGGCCGGGATCCTCGTTCGGCACAGATACGCAGTATTTT
d_call: NA; j_call: TRBJ1-1; v_call: TRBV5-1; clone_size: NA; cdr3_aa: CASSSAGSRNTEAFF; cdr3_nt: TGCGCCAGCAGCTCGGCTGGCAGCCGGAACACTGAAGCTTTCTTT
d_call: NA; j_call: TRBJ1-1; v_call: TRBV19; clone_size: NA; cdr3_aa: CASTRDSGEAFF; cdr3_nt: TGTGCCAGCACGAGGGATTCGGGAGAAGCTTTCTTT
d_call: NA; j_call: TRBJ2-7; v_call: TRBV28; clone_size: once; cdr3_aa: CASSLVSRSYEQYF; cdr3_nt: TGTGCCAGCAGTTTAGTCTCGCGGAGCTACGAGCAGTACTTC
d_call: TRBD2; j_call: TRBJ2-1; v_call: TRBV5-1; clone_size: NA; cdr3_aa: CASGRLAGALNEQFF; cdr3_nt: TGCGCCAGCGGGAGGCTAGCGGGAGCGTTGAATGAGCAGTTCTTC
d_call: NA; j_call: TRBJ2-3; v_call: TRBV5-1; clone_size: NA; cdr3_aa: CASRLASSGDTQYF; cdr3_nt: TGCGCCAGCAGGTTAGCGAGTAGTGGAGATACGCAGTATTTT